This T cell receptor (beta chain) was identified during a study of cytomegalovirus exposure and HLA in healthy donors. Background on the study: Earlier sequencing of some 180 million T cells yielded around 120 million unique TCR beta sequences. Study-level findings and limits: A later analysis linked a missense variant in DCLRE1C to the trimming of TCR beta V and J genes.

This cohort consisted of healthy bone marrow donors. V was clipped by 5 bases and J by 5 bases, with 7 bases between them. Per germline, CDR1 SGHDT and CDR2 YYEEEE. There are 11 residues in the CDR3. Amplification used 60 Vbeta primers and 13 Jbeta primers. Some clones are missing from TCRdb's copy, which holds only in-frame ones; the method was immunoSEQ multiplex PCR. The data contain approximately 190,000 clones, 81% of them singletons. With respect to this clone: Its cognate antigen is unknown.

The clonotype originates from a middle-aged man in good health and CMV-seropositive. V is TRBV5-6 and J is TRBJ1-1, with unresolved D. Sequenced: PBMCs. The CDR3 reads CASSTGTEAFF. CDR3 in DNA: TGTGCCAGCAGTACCGGGACTGAAGCTTTCTTT. Using reference TRBV5-6 and TRBJ1-1 for the parts outside the CDR3, the full variable domain is DAGVTQSPTHLIKTRGQQVTLRCSPKSGHDTVSWYQQALGQGPQFIFQYYEEEERQRGNFPDRFSGHQFPNYSSELNVNALLLGDSALYLCASSTGTEAFFGQGTRLTVV.